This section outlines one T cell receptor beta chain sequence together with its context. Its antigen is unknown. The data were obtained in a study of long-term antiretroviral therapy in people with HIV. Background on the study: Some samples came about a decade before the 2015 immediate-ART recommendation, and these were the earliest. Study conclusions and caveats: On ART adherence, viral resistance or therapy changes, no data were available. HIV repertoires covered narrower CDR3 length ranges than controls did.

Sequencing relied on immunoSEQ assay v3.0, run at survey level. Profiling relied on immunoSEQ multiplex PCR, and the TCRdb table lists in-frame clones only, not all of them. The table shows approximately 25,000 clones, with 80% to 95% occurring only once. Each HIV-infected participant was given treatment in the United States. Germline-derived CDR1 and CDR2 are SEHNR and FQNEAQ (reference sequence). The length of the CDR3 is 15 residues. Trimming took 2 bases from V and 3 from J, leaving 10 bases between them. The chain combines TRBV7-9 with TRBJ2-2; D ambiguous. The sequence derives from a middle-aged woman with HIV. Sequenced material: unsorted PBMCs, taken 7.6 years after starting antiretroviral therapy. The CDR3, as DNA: TGTGCCAGCAGCTTATTGGGTTCGGACACCGGGGAGCTGTTTTTT. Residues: CASSLLGSDTGELFF.